Listed here are 20 T cell receptor beta chains from one sample, sequenced in a study of blood T cell repertoires in COVID-19. TCRdb keeps only in-frame clones here, not all; method: immunoSEQ multiplex PCR. The sample comprises roughly 250,000 clones, approximately 84% of which are singletons, and roughly 3.3% rests with the top ten. The sequenced material came from PBMCs or T cells enriched from blood (not recorded which). These receptors originate from a woman aged 40 to 55 with acute COVID-19.

This clone was seen only a few times. This chain uses TRBV10-2 with TRBJ2-7; D might be TRBD2 (6 bases). Trimming took off 2 bases at V and 0 bases at J, with 8 bases between the two ends. The CDR3 runs to 14 residues. Germline CDR1 WSHSY, CDR2 SAAADI. The CDR3, as DNA: TGCGCCAGCAGTGAGCGGGGGAGCTCCTACGAGCAGTACTTC. Translating it yields CASSERGSSYEQYF.

CDR3 coding DNA: TGTGCCAGCAGCTCAGGACTAGCGGGAGGGAAAGGGAATGAGCAGTTCTTC. It yields the protein CASSSGLAGGKGNEQFF. The chain has TRBV21-1 and TRBJ2-1; TRBD2 is the table's D call, not checked against the DNA. TRBV21-1 is flagged as a pseudogene. This CDR3 has 17 residues.

The J gene is TRBJ1-2, the V gene TRBV6-1; 8 bases match TRBD1. Germline assignment: CDR1 MNHNS and CDR2 SASEGT. Trimming took 2 bases from V and 5 from J; bases not matched to a gene: 4. This CDR3 has 14 amino acids. The CDR3 spells CASSERYRGYGYTF. In nucleotides, the CDR3 is TGTGCCAGCAGTGAACGGTACAGGGGGTATGGCTACACCTTC.

As to this clone: The identical CDR3 is also encoded by other nucleotide sequences in the sample. The chain recombines TRBV27 with TRBJ2-7; TRBD1 agrees at 7 bases. Looked up from germline, CDR1 is MNHEY and CDR2 is SMNVEV (reference sequence). CDR3 length equals 13 residues. V was pared by 3 bases and J by 4 bases, with 3 bases of the junction left unmatched. This chain's CDR3 is CASSLGQSYEQYF. Here the CDR3 DNA reads TGTGCCAGCAGTTTGGGACAGAGTTACGAGCAGTACTTC.

CDR3 region: CASSQGSNYGYTF. CDR3 bases: TGTGCCAGCAGCCAGGGGTCCAACTATGGCTACACCTTC. The chain combines TRBV12-3 or TRBV12-4 with TRBJ1-2, with D possibly TRBD1 on 6 matching bases. Trimming took off 6 bases at V and 2 bases at J, with 10 bases between the two ends. There are 13 residues in the CDR3.

This clone was observed a handful of times. This CDR3 is CAWSWTDNQPQHF. DNA of the CDR3: TGTGCCTGGAGTTGGACAGATAATCAGCCCCAGCATTTT. The gene calls are TRBV30 and TRBJ1-5, with D maybe TRBD1 (6 bases). The germline CDR1 and CDR2 sequences are GTSNPN and SVGIG (reference sequence). The CDR3 spans 13 residues. The V and J ends lost 2 bases and 4 bases respectively, with 9 bases between them.

J is TRBJ1-5 and V is TRBV2, with a weak D call TRBD1 (6 bases). V was pared by 9 bases and J by 4 bases, with 16 bases between. This CDR3 has 14 residues. CDR1 and CDR2 from the germline V gene are SNHLY and FYNNEI. As DNA, the CDR3 is TGTGCCAGTCTCTTGGACAGACGAAATCAGCCCCAGCATTTT. This sequence encodes CASLLDRRNQPQHF.

The chain has TRBV15 and TRBJ2-1; TRBD2 agrees at 9 bases. Looked up from germline, CDR1 is LNHNV and CDR2 is YYDKDF (reference sequence). The CDR3 contains 15 residues. The J segment lost 2 bases and the V segment lost 4 bases, leaving 3 bases of the junction unmatched. The chain's CDR3 is CATSTGLATYNEQFF. The CDR3 DNA reads TGTGCCACCAGCACTGGACTAGCGACCTACAATGAGCAGTTCTTC.

This clone was observed once. V gene TRBV7-2 combines with J gene TRBJ1-2; TRBD1 might be the D (5 bases). Trimming cost V 2 bases and J 6 bases, with 10 bases left between them. This CDR3 is built from 13 residues. Germline CDR1 reads SGHTA; CDR2 reads FQGNSA. The CDR3 bases are TGTGCCAGCAGCTTAAACGCGGGGGATGGCTACACCTTC. This sequence encodes CASSLNAGDGYTF.

The J gene is TRBJ2-7, the V gene TRBV7-2; D uncertain. The CDR3 totals 14 residues. The germline V and J ends were trimmed by 1 base and 1 base, with 8 bases remaining between them. CDR1 is SGHTA and CDR2 is FQGNSA in the germline V gene. CDR3 sequence reads: CASSLDSLSYEQYF. The DNA of the CDR3 is TGTGCCAGCAGCTTAGACTCTCTATCCTACGAGCAGTACTTC. Full variable domain (rest looked up from reference TRBV7-2 and TRBJ2-7): GAGVSQSPSNKVTEKGKDVELRCDPISGHTALYWYRQSLGQGLEFLIYFQGNSAPDKSGLPSDRFSAERTGGSVSTLTIQRTQQEDSAVYLCASSLDSLSYEQYFGPGTRLTVT.

The chain carries TRBV5-1 and TRBJ2-5; TRBD2 matches at 7 bases. The CDR3 spans 14 residues. V shed 7 bases, J shed 2 bases, and the junction held 8 bases outside the gene matches. CDR1 SGHRS and CDR2 YFSETQ come from the germline V gene. For the CDR3, the DNA is TGCGCCAGCGGCCGCGGGAGTGGGCAAGAGACCCAGTACTTC. Its translation: CASGRGSGQETQYF.

In DNA, the CDR3 is TGCACCAGCAGCCAAGATCTGACGCCCCCAGATATAGCGGGGCAGGCGTACTACGAGCAGTACTTC. Amino acids: CTSSQDLTPPDIAGQAYYEQYF. The rearrangement links TRBV1 to TRBJ2-7; TRBD2, the table's D call, lacks a check against the DNA. TRBV1 is described as a pseudogene. This CDR3 contains 22 residues.

The chain recombines TRBV24-1 with TRBJ2-7; TRBD1 agrees at 8 bases. The ends lost 7 bases at V and 3 bases at J; junction bases unmatched: 1. This CDR3 region has 12 residues. Germline V gene sequence: CDR1 KGHDR, CDR2 SFDVKD. The CDR3, as DNA: TGTGCCACCAGGGGGACAGGCTACGAGCAGTACTTC. Amino acids: CATRGTGYEQYF.

V usage is TRBV12-3 or TRBV12-4 and J usage is TRBJ1-2, with D tentatively TRBD1 (5 bases). V lost 3 bases and J lost 8, with 13 bases in between. The CDR3 consists of 13 residues. CDR3 sequence reads: CASSFRQLWGYTF. CDR3 coding DNA: TGTGCCAGCAGTTTTCGACAGCTTTGGGGCTACACCTTC.

V is TRBV30 and J is TRBJ2-7; 11 bases fit TRBD1. CDR1 is GTSNPN, CDR2 SVGIG, per germline (reference sequence). The CDR3 extends over 14 amino acids. V trimming: 3 bases; J trimming: 3 bases; junction bases outside the gene matches: 4. CDR3 residues: CAWRGTGGLYEQYF. Here the CDR3 DNA reads TGTGCCTGGAGGGGGACAGGGGGTCTCTACGAGCAGTACTTC.

The J gene is TRBJ2-1, the V gene TRBV29-1; 10 nucleotides line up with TRBD2. The germline CDR1 and CDR2 sequences are SQVTM and ANQGSEA. Trimming took 1 base from V and 0 from J; bases not matched to a gene: 3. The CDR3 is 16 residues long. The CDR3 DNA sequence: TGCAGCGTTGAAGGGACTAGCGGTACCTCCTACAATGAGCAGTTCTTC. Translating gives CSVEGTSGTSYNEQFF.

The CDR3 loop reads CASSKQGFDTEAFF. For the CDR3, the DNA is TGTGCCAGCAGCAAACAGGGGTTCGACACTGAAGCTTTCTTT. V gene TRBV6-5 combines with J gene TRBJ1-1; 7 nucleotides agree with TRBD1. V lost 6 bases to trimming and J lost 3 bases; unmatched junction nucleotides: 7. Looked up from germline, CDR1 is MNHEY and CDR2 is SVGAGI. This CDR3 has 14 amino acids.

The chain links TRBV30 to TRBJ2-1, with TRBD2 matching over 12 bases. Per the germline V gene, CDR1 is GTSNPN and CDR2 is SVGIG (reference sequence). V lost 8 bases, J lost 5 bases, and 10 bases stayed unmatched. The CDR3 covers 15 residues. The CDR3 sequence is CAGRTSGTRHNEQFF. CDR3 DNA sequence: TGTGCCGGACGGACTAGCGGGACGAGACACAATGAGCAGTTCTTC. Together with reference TRBV30 and TRBJ2-1, the CDR3 gives the full variable domain: SQTIHQWPATLVQPVGSPLSLECTVEGTSNPNLYWYRQAAGRGLQLLFYSVGIGQISSEVPQNLSASRPQDRQFILSSKKLLLSDSGFYLCAGRTSGTRHNEQFFGPGTRLTVL.

The chain combines TRBV27 with TRBJ1-5; D call uncertain. V lost 3 bases and J 3 bases, leaving 9 bases between the germline ends. The germline V gene has CDR1 MNHEY and CDR2 SMNVEV (reference sequence). This CDR3 contains 14 residues. The CDR3 protein is CASSFGRNNQPQHF. In DNA, the CDR3 is TGTGCCAGCAGTTTCGGGAGAAACAATCAGCCCCAGCATTTT.

The rearrangement joins TRBV27 to TRBJ2-1; 7 nucleotides line up with TRBD1. Per germline, CDR1 MNHEY and CDR2 SMNVEV (reference sequence). V lost 5 bases, J lost 4 bases, and 8 bases stayed unmatched. The CDR3 has 15 amino acids. The CDR3 DNA sequence: TGTGCCAGCAGTCGCCCCACGGACAGGTACAATGAGCAGTTCTTC. Its translation is CASSRPTDRYNEQFF.